This T cell receptor (beta chain) was obtained from a study of T cells in Graves' hyperthyroidism and ophthalmopathy. Broader study findings: Ophthalmopathy was told apart from stable hyperthyroidism by a 13 V-J model.

RNA transcripts gave rise to amplified TCR beta CDR3 regions. During a first-round RT-PCR of the TCR CDR3, the HTBI primer set was used. Using its own MiXCR run on the multiplex PCR reads, TCRdb lists one record per CDR3 protein. The repertoire holds 300,000 to 400,000 distinct CDR3 sequences, with 21% as singletons. This clonotype was detected a few times. Its antigen is not known. This CDR3 is built from 14 residues. After removal of 8 bases from V and 7 bases from J, the junction contained 8 bases not matched to a gene. From germline, CDR1 is SGHNT and CDR2 YENEEA. If no ophthalmopathy progression occurred within 18 months, Graves' hyperthyroidism was stable.

Sequencing input: blood. The J gene is TRBJ1-4, the V gene TRBV11-3, with 9 bases identical to TRBD1. The TCR was taken from a woman in her forties or fifties with Graves' hyperthyroidism. In nucleotides, the CDR3 is TGTGCCAGCGCCGTCGGGACAGGGCTTGAAAAACTGTTTTTT. This sequence encodes CASAVGTGLEKLFF.